This TCR beta chain originates from a study of shared clonotypes between healthy human individuals. Study results and caveats: The study generally estimated greater richness for naive than memory subsets. Naive CD4 clonotypes were shared across a handful of donors at about 5%.

Using about 220 ng DNA, about 29,000 T cell genomes, the sorted-subset replicate PCRs were run. Profiling relied on immunoSEQ multiplex PCR, and the TCRdb table lists in-frame clones only, not all of them. The sample records 950,000 to 1,200,000 clones, roughly 77% being singletons. A remark on this clone: What it binds is unknown.

CDR1 MDHEN and CDR2 SYDVKM come from the germline V gene. Deletions cut 3 bases from V and 1 base from J, with 15 bases between. This CDR3 spans 16 amino acids. Recent vaccinations or acute infections were absent in the healthy HIV-negative adult donors. Material: memory CD4+ T cells from PBMCs. Subset noted: CD45RA-negative fraction. The chain recombines TRBV28 with TRBJ1-2; D may be TRBD1 (6 bases). This TCR came from a man between 18 and 35 years old in good health. Some clones in this sample may be carry-over from other donors' samples. DNA for the CDR3: TGTGCCAGCAGTTTGGGCGGTGGGGGCCTTAACTATGGCTACACCTTC. This encodes CASSLGGGGLNYGYTF.